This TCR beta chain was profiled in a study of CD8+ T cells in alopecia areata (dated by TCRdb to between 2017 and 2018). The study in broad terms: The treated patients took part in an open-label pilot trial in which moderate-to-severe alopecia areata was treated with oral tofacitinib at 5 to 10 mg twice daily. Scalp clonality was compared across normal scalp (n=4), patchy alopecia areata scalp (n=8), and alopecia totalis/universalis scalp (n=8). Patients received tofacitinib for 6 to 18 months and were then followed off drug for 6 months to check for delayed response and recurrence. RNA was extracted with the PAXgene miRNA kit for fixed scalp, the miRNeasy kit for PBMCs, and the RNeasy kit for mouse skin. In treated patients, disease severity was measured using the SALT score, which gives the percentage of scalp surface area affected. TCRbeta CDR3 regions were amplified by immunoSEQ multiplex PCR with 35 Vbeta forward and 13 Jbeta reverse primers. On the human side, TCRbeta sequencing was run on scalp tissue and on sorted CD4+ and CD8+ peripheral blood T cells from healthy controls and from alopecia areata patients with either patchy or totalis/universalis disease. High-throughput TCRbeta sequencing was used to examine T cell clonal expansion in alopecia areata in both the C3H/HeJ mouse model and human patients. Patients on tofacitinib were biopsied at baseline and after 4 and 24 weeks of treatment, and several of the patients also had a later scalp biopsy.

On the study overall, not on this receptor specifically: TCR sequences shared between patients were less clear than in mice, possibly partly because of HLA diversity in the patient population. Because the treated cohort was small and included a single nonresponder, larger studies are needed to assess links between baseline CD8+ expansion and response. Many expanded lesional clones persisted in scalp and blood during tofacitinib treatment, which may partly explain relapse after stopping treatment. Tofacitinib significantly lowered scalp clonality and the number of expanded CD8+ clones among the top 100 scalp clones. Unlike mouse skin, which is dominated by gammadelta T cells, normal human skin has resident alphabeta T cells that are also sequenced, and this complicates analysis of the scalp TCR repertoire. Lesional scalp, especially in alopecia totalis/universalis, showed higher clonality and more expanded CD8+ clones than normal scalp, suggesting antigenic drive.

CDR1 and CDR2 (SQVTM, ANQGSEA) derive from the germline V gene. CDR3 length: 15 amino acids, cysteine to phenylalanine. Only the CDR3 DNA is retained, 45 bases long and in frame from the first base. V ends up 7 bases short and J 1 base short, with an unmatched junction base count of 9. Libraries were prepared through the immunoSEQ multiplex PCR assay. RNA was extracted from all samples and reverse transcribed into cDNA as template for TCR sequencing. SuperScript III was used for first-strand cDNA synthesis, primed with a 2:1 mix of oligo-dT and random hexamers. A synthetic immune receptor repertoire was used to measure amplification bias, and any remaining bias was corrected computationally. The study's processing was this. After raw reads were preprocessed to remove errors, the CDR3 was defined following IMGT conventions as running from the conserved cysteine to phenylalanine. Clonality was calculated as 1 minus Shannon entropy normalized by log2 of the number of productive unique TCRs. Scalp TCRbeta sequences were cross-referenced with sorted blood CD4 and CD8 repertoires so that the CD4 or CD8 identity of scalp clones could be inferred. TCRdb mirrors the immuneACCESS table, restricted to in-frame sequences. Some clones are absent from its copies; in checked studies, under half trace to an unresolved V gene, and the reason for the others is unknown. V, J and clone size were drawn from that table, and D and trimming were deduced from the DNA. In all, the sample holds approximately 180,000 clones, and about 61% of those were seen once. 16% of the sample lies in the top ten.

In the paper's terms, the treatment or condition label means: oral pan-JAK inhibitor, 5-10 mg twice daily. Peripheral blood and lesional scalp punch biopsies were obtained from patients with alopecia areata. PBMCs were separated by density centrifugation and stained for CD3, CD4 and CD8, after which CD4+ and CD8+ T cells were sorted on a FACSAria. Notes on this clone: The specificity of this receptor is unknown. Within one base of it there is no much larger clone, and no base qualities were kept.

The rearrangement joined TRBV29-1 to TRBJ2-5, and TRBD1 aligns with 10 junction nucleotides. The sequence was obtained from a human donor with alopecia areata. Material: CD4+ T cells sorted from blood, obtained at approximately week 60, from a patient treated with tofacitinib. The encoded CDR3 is CSAKLGTGVQETQYF. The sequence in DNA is TGCAGCGCCAAACTTGGGACAGGGGTCCAAGAGACCCAGTACTTC.